These T cell receptor beta chains were read from a single sample in a study of shared clonotypes between healthy human individuals. Some clones are missing from TCRdb's copy, which holds only in-frame ones; the method was immunoSEQ multiplex PCR. The data hold over a million clones, with roughly 96% observed a single time. Sequenced sample: naive CD4+ T cells sorted from blood. The receptors stem from a young man in good health. CDR3s include the opening cysteine and the closing phenylalanine or tryptophan. The D gene is left open where the match is weak. A clone size is listed for some rows: how often the clone was seen (once, few, many), or a class if it is expanded.

v_call	j_call	clone_size	d_call	cdr3_aa	cdr3_nt
TRBV5-1	TRBJ2-3	NA	NA	CASSTATGGSGSDTQYF	TGCGCCAGCAGCACGGCCACAGGTGGTAGCGGATCAGATACGCAGTATTTT
TRBV19	TRBJ2-7	once	TRBD1	CASSIFGTGGREQYF	TGTGCCAGTAGTATATTCGGGACAGGGGGCCGGGAGCAGTACTTC
TRBV5-1	TRBJ2-3	NA	NA	CASSLTDTQYF	TGCGCCAGCAGCTTGACTGATACGCAGTATTTT
TRBV28	TRBJ2-7	NA	NA	CASSFSPRAVEREQYF	TGTGCCAGCAGTTTTAGCCCTCGGGCAGTTGAAAGGGAGCAGTACTTC
TRBV19	TRBJ2-1	NA	TRBD2	CASTLRLAGFGEQFF	TGTGCCAGTACGTTGCGACTAGCGGGGTTTGGGGAGCAGTTCTTC
TRBV10-1	TRBJ2-1	NA	NA	CASSERQGSYNEQFF	TGCGCCAGCAGTGAGAGGCAGGGGAGCTACAATGAGCAGTTCTTC
TRBV28	TRBJ1-4	NA	TRBD1	CASSLLGQGAGNEKLFF	TGTGCCAGCAGTTTATTGGGACAGGGGGCCGGTAATGAAAAACTGTTTTTT
TRBV19	TRBJ2-7	NA	NA	CASSARGGGSDEQYF	TGTGCCAGTAGCGCCCGGGGAGGGGGTAGCGACGAGCAGTACTTC
TRBV28	TRBJ1-5	NA	TRBD1	CASTAPLGQFNQPQHF	TGTGCCAGCACTGCACCGCTGGGACAGTTCAATCAGCCCCAGCATTTT
TRBV19	TRBJ1-1	NA	NA	CASRGRGENTEAFF	TGTGCCAGTAGGGGGCGCGGAGAGAACACTGAAGCTTTCTTT
TRBV6-5	TRBJ2-7	few	NA	CASSKDYQLYEQYF	TGTGCCAGCAGTAAGGACTACCAACTCTACGAGCAGTACTTC
TRBV11-2	TRBJ1-2	NA	TRBD1	CASSLGGRGRGGYTF	TGTGCCAGCAGCTTAGGAGGCAGGGGGCGTGGTGGCTACACCTTC
TRBV5-8	TRBJ2-7	NA	NA	CASSLEWGTYEQYF	TGTGCCAGCAGCTTGGAGTGGGGAACCTACGAGCAGTACTTC
TRBV11-2	TRBJ2-7	NA	NA	CASSSPRGNRGEQYF	TGTGCCAGCAGCTCGCCGAGGGGAAATAGGGGCGAGCAGTACTTC
TRBV5-6	TRBJ2-3	NA	TRBD2	CASSYLAGVADTQYF	TGTGCCAGCAGCTATCTAGCGGGAGTTGCAGATACGCAGTATTTT
TRBV27	TRBJ2-3	NA	NA	CASSKGVTARYTQYF	TGTGCCAGCAGCAAAGGGGTTACCGCGCGGTATACGCAGTATTTT
TRBV2	TRBJ1-5	NA	NA	CASSVGGSNQPQHF	TGTGCCAGCAGTGTTGGAGGTAGCAATCAGCCCCAGCATTTT
TRBV18	TRBJ2-2	NA	NA	CASSQGTGELFF	TGTGCCAGCTCACAGGGAACCGGGGAGCTGTTTTTT
TRBV19	TRBJ2-3	NA	NA	CASTPSTQADTQYF	TGTGCCAGTACCCCAAGTACCCAAGCAGATACGCAGTATTTT
TRBV5-1	TRBJ2-7	NA	TRBD2	CASSFGTSYEQYF	TGCGCCAGCAGCTTTGGGACTAGCTACGAGCAGTACTTC
TRBV4-2	TRBJ2-2	NA	TRBD2	CASSLAKASGYTGELFF	TGTGCCAGCAGCTTGGCAAAGGCTAGCGGGTACACCGGGGAGCTGTTTTTT
TRBV28	TRBJ2-1	NA	TRBD2	CASSFKTSGRWLDNEQFF	TGTGCCAGCAGTTTTAAAACTAGCGGGAGATGGCTGGATAATGAGCAGTTCTTC
TRBV27	TRBJ1-5	NA	TRBD1	CASSSSTGVGNQPQHF	TGTGCCAGCAGTTCATCGACAGGGGTGGGCAATCAGCCCCAGCATTTT
TRBV6-6	TRBJ1-3	NA	NA	CASSTSGNTIYF	TGTGCCAGCAGCACCTCTGGAAACACCATATATTTT
TRBV7-7	TRBJ2-1	NA	TRBD2	CASSKGLAGFDEQFF	TGTGCCAGCAGCAAGGGACTAGCGGGATTCGATGAGCAGTTCTTC
TRBV6-5	TRBJ1-2	NA	NA	CASSYRPGGEYGYTF	TGTGCCAGCAGTTACAGGCCGGGTGGGGAGTATGGCTACACCTTC
TRBV28	TRBJ1-2	NA	TRBD1	CASSLTGSYGYTF	TGTGCCAGCAGTCTGACAGGGAGCTATGGCTACACCTTC
TRBV18	TRBJ2-2	NA	NA	CASSPPSDNTGELFF	TGTGCCAGCTCACCACCCTCGGACAACACCGGGGAGCTGTTTTTT
TRBV19	TRBJ2-7	NA	TRBD1	CASSVGQGYEQYF	TGTGCCAGTAGTGTTGGACAGGGCTACGAGCAGTACTTC
TRBV27	TRBJ2-2	NA	TRBD2	CASSFWTSGRAGGELFF	TGTGCCAGCAGTTTCTGGACTAGCGGGAGGGCCGGCGGGGAGCTGTTTTTT
TRBV5-1	TRBJ2-2	few	NA	CASSLTTNTGELFF	TGCGCCAGCAGCCTCACAACCAACACCGGGGAGCTGTTTTTT
TRBV30	TRBJ2-4	NA	NA	CVCQRGNIQYF	TGTGTTTGCCAACGGGGGAACATTCAGTACTTC
TRBV5-1	TRBJ2-7	once	NA	CASSLAPTQTYEQYF	TGCGCCAGCAGCTTGGCCCCGACACAAACCTACGAGCAGTACTTC
TRBV10-3	TRBJ2-4	NA	TRBD2	CAISASGVKNIQYF	TGTGCCATCAGCGCTAGCGGGGTCAAAAACATTCAGTACTTC
TRBV27	TRBJ2-7	NA	TRBD1	CASSFTGGWQYF	TGTGCCAGCAGTTTCACAGGGGGCTGGCAGTACTTC
TRBV27	TRBJ2-1	NA	NA	CASLWGEFYNEQFF	TGTGCCAGCCTATGGGGTGAGTTCTACAATGAGCAGTTCTTC
TRBV6-1	TRBJ2-1	once	NA	CASSAGFDEQFF	TGTGCCAGCAGTGCAGGGTTTGATGAGCAGTTCTTC
TRBV6-7	TRBJ2-5	NA	TRBD2	CASGTLGGVQETQYF	TGTGCCAGCGGTACTTTGGGGGGGGTCCAAGAGACCCAGTACTTC
TRBV29-1	TRBJ2-1	NA	TRBD2	CSVAGREGLHNEQFF	TGCAGCGTTGCAGGGCGGGAGGGCCTCCACAATGAGCAGTTCTTC
TRBV27	TRBJ1-5	NA	TRBD1	CASSLNDRDSNQPQHF	TGTGCCAGCAGTCTAAACGACAGGGACAGCAATCAGCCCCAGCATTTT
TRBV7-2	TRBJ2-7	NA	NA	CASSLDGPSPYMFYEQYF	TGTGCCAGCAGCTTAGATGGCCCGAGCCCATATATGTTCTACGAGCAGTACTTC
TRBV6-6	TRBJ2-3	NA	NA	CASTHVADTQYF	TGTGCCAGCACCCATGTCGCAGATACGCAGTATTTT
TRBV28	TRBJ1-4	NA	NA	CASSLRGLEKLFF	TGTGCCAGCAGTTTGCGGGGACTGGAAAAACTGTTTTTT
TRBV29-1	TRBJ2-7	NA	NA	CSVGTVSYEQYF	TGCAGCGTTGGGACGGTTAGCTACGAGCAGTACTTC